This T cell receptor (beta chain) originates from a study of T-cell memory formation after mild COVID-19. For the study at large: TCR clusters showed largely donor specificity.

This clonotype has ten or more counts. Using its own MiXCR run on the 5' RACE reads, TCRdb lists one record per CDR3 protein. The table shows under 650,000 distinct CDR3 sequences, with about 20% occurring only once. Trimming stripped 1 base from V and 0 bases from J, with 30 bases between. From germline, CDR1 is MNHNY and CDR2 SVGAGI (reference sequence). This CDR3 has 22 amino acids. The sequence came from an adult woman who had mild COVID-19 (a few samples of this study predate the infection). Cell type and time point are not known. The specimen was PBMCs or a T cell subset sorted from them (not recorded which). The chain uses TRBV6-6 and TRBJ1-1; TRBD1 is a possible D gene (5 bases). The CDR3 DNA reads TGTGCCAGCAGTTACTACAGCCCGGCGAGCACCATAAACAGGCGAATGAACACTGAAGCTTTCTTT. Its translation is CASSYYSPASTINRRMNTEAFF.